The text below deals with one T cell receptor (beta chain). Its antigen is unidentified. The length of the CDR3 is 13 residues. The ends were cut back, 6 bases at V and 4 bases at J, with 12 bases in the middle. CDR1 and CDR2 from the germline V gene are SGHAT and FQNNGV. The data belong to a study of cytomegalovirus exposure and HLA in healthy donors. Notes on the study in general: Usually a TCR sequence was rare, but some public TCRs were found in many donors. A later analysis found most CMV-associated TCR beta chains apparently HLA-restricted. Researchers reported in a later analysis that common viral pathogens appeared linked to several top clusters.

In the PCR, 60 Vbeta and 13 Jbeta primers were used. Original analysis: A follow-up analysis tallied around 80 million unique TCR beta chains, approximately 11 million shared. Profiling relied on immunoSEQ multiplex PCR, and the TCRdb table lists in-frame clones only, not all of them. Clone size and V and J calls were adopted from that table, with D and trimming inferred from the DNA. The sample includes around 130,000 clones, roughly 74% of them seen just once. This receptor was identified in a woman aged 45-60 years in good health and CMV-seropositive. The sequenced sample was PBMCs. This chain links TRBV11-2 with TRBJ1-2; TRBD1 might be the D (5 bases). The CDR3 DNA reads as TGTGCCAGCAGGTCTCAGGGTCCCTATGGCTACACCTTC. The encoded protein is CASRSQGPYGYTF.